This T cell receptor (beta chain) was obtained from a study of OX40 agonist ivuxolimab in advanced cancers. Study at large: Recorded diagnoses for dose-escalation patients were hepatocellular carcinoma, melanoma, renal cell or head and neck cancer. Cohort: approximately 83% men, mean age roughly 60, aged about 20 to 85. Points from the study as a whole: The investigators did not determine what antigen specificity the expanded peripheral T cells had. Some nonresponders also had low normalized T-cell clonal expansion.

This clone was seen repeatedly, ten times or more. Its antigen remains unidentified. The repertoire was sequenced with immunoSEQ multiplex PCR; TCRdb's copy has only in-frame clones and lacks some. This sample carries some 50,000 clones, approximately 85% of them seen once, and the ten largest clones take 50% to 60%. This CDR3 is built from 15 residues. The germline CDR1 and CDR2 sequences are SGHNT and YYREEE (reference sequence). V lost 4 bases and J lost 2; bases outside the gene matches: 8. Sample: CD4+ or CD8+ T cells sorted from blood, taken in a trial of the OX40 agonist ivuxolimab. The chain uses TRBV5-4 and TRBJ1-1, with 7 bases lining up with TRBD1. This receptor was identified in an adult with an advanced solid tumor such as melanoma, head and neck, liver or kidney cancer. CDR3 sequence reads: CASSLYRGPNTEAFF. Written as DNA, the CDR3 is TGTGCCAGCAGCCTATACAGGGGACCCAACACTGAAGCTTTCTTT.